These 27 T cell receptor beta chains share one sample of origin, sequenced in a study of T cell changes during pregnancy in multiple sclerosis. The data were produced by immunoSEQ multiplex PCR, yet TCRdb's version contains in-frame clones alone and is incomplete. The sample holds over 45,000 clones, 80% to 95% seen once. Specimen: peripheral blood, collected in the third trimester of pregnancy. The origin of the receptors is a female donor with multiple sclerosis, enrolled in a pregnancy study.

In its sample, this clone was seen once. The CDR3: CSVDRGPTEAFF. The CDR3 DNA reads TGCAGCGTTGACAGGGGGCCCACTGAAGCTTTCTTT. This chain uses TRBV29-1 with TRBJ1-1, with 8 nucleotides matching TRBD1. V shed 3 bases, J shed 4 bases, and the junction held 1 base outside the gene matches. The CDR3 is 12 residues long. Germline-derived CDR1 and CDR2 are SQVTM and ANQGSEA.

The chain employs TRBV6-5 and TRBJ2-7; D not certain. CDR1 and CDR2 from the germline V gene are MNHEY and SVGAGI. Trimming stripped 2 bases from V and 3 bases from J, with 11 bases between. This CDR3 contains 14 residues. This chain's CDR3 is CASSYRSRSYEQYF. For the CDR3, the DNA is TGTGCCAGCAGTTACCGGAGCCGGAGCTACGAGCAGTACTTC.

Here the CDR3 reads CASSYKGADTEAFF. CDR3 coding DNA: TGTGCCAGCAGTTACAAGGGGGCGGACACTGAAGCTTTCTTT. The chain joins TRBV6-6 to TRBJ1-1, with TRBD1 identical over 7 bases. This CDR3 has 14 residues. The ends lost 2 bases at V and 3 bases at J; junction bases unmatched: 3. Germline V gives CDR1 MNHNY, CDR2 SVGAGI (reference sequence).

The rearrangement links TRBV7-9 to TRBJ2-1; 8 bases are shared with TRBD2. CDR1 SEHNR and CDR2 FQNEAQ come from the germline V gene (reference sequence). The CDR3 totals 17 residues. The V gene end was trimmed by 0 bases and the J gene end by 3 bases; junction bases not matched to a gene: 7. CDR3 in DNA: TGTGCCAGCAGCTTAGCGTTGGGACTAGGAGGCTACAATGAGCAGTTCTTC. It yields the protein CASSLALGLGGYNEQFF. Supplemented by reference TRBV7-9 and TRBJ2-1, the full variable domain reads DTGVSQNPRHKITKRGQNVTFRCDPISEHNRLYWYRQTLGQGPEFLTYFQNEAQLEKSRLLSDRFSAERPKGSFSTLEIQRTEQGDSAMYLCASSLALGLGGYNEQFFGPGTRLTVL.

J is TRBJ1-3 and V is TRBV4-3, with unresolved D. This CDR3 comprises 16 residues. Germline CDR1 LGHNA, CDR2 YSLEER. Trimming took 0 bases from V and 4 from J, leaving 13 bases between them. The CDR3 region is CASSQDADLRGNTIYF. In DNA form, the CDR3 reads TGCGCCAGCAGCCAAGACGCGGACTTGCGGGGAAACACCATATATTTT.

The chain employs TRBV27 and TRBJ2-5, with D maybe TRBD2 (5 bases). The CDR3 has 15 amino acids. Trimming pared 4 bases from V and 1 base from J, leaving 13 bases between. Germline CDR1 reads MNHEY; CDR2 reads SMNVEV (reference sequence). The CDR3 sequence is CASSSYGEIQETQYF. As DNA, the CDR3 is TGTGCCAGCAGTTCGTACGGGGAGATCCAAGAGACCCAGTACTTC.

The chain recombines TRBV4-1 with TRBJ1-5; maybe TRBD1 (6 bases). The CDR3 contains 18 residues. Per germline, CDR1 MGHRA and CDR2 YSYEKL. Trimming pared 0 bases from V and 0 bases from J, leaving 15 bases between. Here the CDR3 reads CASSQDGLGTYSNQPQHF. DNA for the CDR3: TGCGCCAGCAGCCAAGATGGTTTAGGGACATATAGCAATCAGCCCCAGCATTTT.

This chain joins TRBV27 and TRBJ2-5; tentative D call: TRBD1 (5 bases). V was cut by 7 bases and J by 4 bases, with 19 bases left in between. This CDR3 region has 15 residues. Looked up from germline, CDR1 is MNHEY and CDR2 is SMNVEV (reference sequence). The CDR3 sequence: CASTPRSRAGETQYF. CDR3 nucleotides: TGTGCCAGCACCCCCAGGAGCAGGGCAGGAGAGACCCAGTACTTC.

This chain joins TRBV7-9 and TRBJ2-1, with unresolved D. V lost 4 bases and J lost 3, with 10 bases in between. Germline CDR1 and CDR2: SEHNR and FQNEAQ (reference sequence). There are 14 residues in the CDR3. The DNA for the CDR3 is TGTGCCAGCAGCTCCATCACGGGCTACAATGAGCAGTTCTTC. Protein: CASSSITGYNEQFF.

The V gene is TRBV25-1, the J gene TRBJ2-7; tentative D call: TRBD1 (6 bases). Trimming took off 4 bases at V and 5 bases at J, with 12 bases between the two ends. Germline CDR1 and CDR2: MGHDK and SYGVNS. The CDR3 is 13 amino acids. The CDR3 bases are TGTGCCAGCAGTGCTACAGGGCTCAACGAGCAGTACTTC. Translating gives CASSATGLNEQYF.

The chain recombines TRBV7-9 with TRBJ2-3, with 7 bases identical to TRBD2. The V and J ends lost 5 bases and 0 bases, in that order; junction bases with no gene match: 11. This CDR3 is built from 17 residues. CDR1 SEHNR and CDR2 FQNEAQ come from the germline V gene (reference sequence). CDR3 protein: CASSPPPSGPSTDTQYF. DNA of the CDR3: TGTGCCAGCAGCCCACCCCCTAGCGGACCCAGCACAGATACGCAGTATTTT.

This chain uses TRBV5-6 with TRBJ1-5; 8 bases agree with TRBD1. Per germline, CDR1 SGHDT and CDR2 YYEEEE. There are 15 residues in the CDR3. V shed 1 base, J shed 5 bases, and the junction held 5 bases outside the gene matches. CDR3 DNA: TGTGCCAGCAGCTTGAAGTACAGGGGGGATCAGCCCCAGCATTTT. Translating gives CASSLKYRGDQPQHF.

This chain links TRBV6-6 with TRBJ1-2; 7 bases align to TRBD1. Germline CDR1 MNHNY, CDR2 SVGAGI (reference sequence). This CDR3 comprises 13 residues. V dropped 5 bases and J dropped 3; count of bases not matched to a gene: 3. This CDR3 is CASSRQGDYGYTF. In DNA, the CDR3 is TGTGCCAGCAGTCGACAGGGCGACTATGGCTACACCTTC.

The table lists this clone with a few counts. The gene calls are TRBV11-3 and TRBJ2-7; 7 nucleotides agree with TRBD1. There are 14 residues in the CDR3. CDR1 SGHNT and CDR2 YENEEA come from the germline V gene. The ends lost 5 bases at V and 5 bases at J; junction bases unmatched: 9. As DNA, the CDR3 is TGTGCCAGCAGCCTAGCCGACAGGGCGGACGAGCAGTACTTC. The encoded protein is CASSLADRADEQYF.

The rearrangement uses TRBV28 and TRBJ2-1; 11 nucleotides agree with TRBD2. J was trimmed by 5 bases and V by 6 bases; bases with no gene match: 6. The germline V gene has CDR1 MDHEN and CDR2 SYDVKM. The CDR3 sequence is 15 residues long. CDR3 sequence: CASSRLAGRHNEQFF. The CDR3 DNA follows: TGTGCCAGCAGCCGACTAGCGGGACGGCACAATGAGCAGTTCTTC.

The chain is built from TRBV4-3 and TRBJ2-7; 8 bases align to TRBD2. This CDR3 has 16 amino acids. Losses at the gene ends were 0 bases for V and 4 bases for J; bases not matched to a gene: 8. Germline V CDR1 and CDR2: LGHNA, YSLEER. Written as DNA, the CDR3 is TGCGCCAGCAGCCAAGATCGGGAGGGGCCAGTTTACGAGCAGTACTTC. This gives the protein CASSQDREGPVYEQYF.

The chain links TRBV27 to TRBJ2-1; D might be TRBD1 (5 bases). There are 16 residues in the CDR3. Trimming took 3 bases from V and 4 from J, leaving 16 bases between them. Germline V gene lookup returns CDR1 MNHEY and CDR2 SMNVEV (reference sequence). CDR3 region: CASSFSLGASYNEQFF. CDR3 DNA sequence: TGTGCCAGCAGTTTCAGTCTAGGGGCAAGTTACAATGAGCAGTTCTTC.

The DNA of the CDR3 is TGTGCCAGCAGCTACGAACTAGCGGATCCCTCAAATGAGCAGTTCTTC. Residues: CASSYELADPSNEQFF. The V and J genes are TRBV7-2 and TRBJ2-1, with TRBD2 matching over 8 bases. CDR1 SGHTA and CDR2 FQGNSA come from the germline V gene. This CDR3 is built from 16 residues. V trimming: 4 bases; J trimming: 7 bases; junction bases outside the gene matches: 12.

The rearrangement joins TRBV2 to TRBJ2-3; 7 bases are shared with TRBD2. The CDR3 has 16 residues. The germline gives CDR1 SNHLY, CDR2 FYNNEI. The J segment lost 5 bases and the V segment lost 7 bases, leaving 15 bases of the junction unmatched. DNA of the CDR3: TGTGCCAGCATTCAACCCGGGACTACCATCGGAGATACGCAGTATTTT. Amino acid sequence: CASIQPGTTIGDTQYF.

The genes are TRBV29-1 and TRBJ2-7; 10 bases agree with TRBD1. V was pared by 1 base and J by 4 bases, with 7 bases of the junction left unmatched. This CDR3 region has 15 residues. Germline CDR1 is SQVTM and CDR2 is ANQGSEA. The DNA for the CDR3 is TGCAGCGTTGAAGGTTCGACAGGGGGCGCGTACGAGCAGTACTTC. This sequence encodes CSVEGSTGGAYEQYF.

The chain links TRBV28 to TRBJ2-5; D call uncertain. V dropped 2 bases and J dropped 5 bases, with 12 bases sitting between them. CDR1 is MDHEN, CDR2 SYDVKM, per germline. CDR3 size: 14 residues. CDR3 in amino acids: CASSLGQARETQYF. The CDR3 nucleotides are TGTGCCAGCAGTTTAGGGCAGGCCAGGGAGACCCAGTACTTC. The full variable domain, completed using reference TRBV28 and TRBJ2-5, is DVKVTQSSRYLVKRTGEKVFLECVQDMDHENMFWYRQDPGLGLRLIYFSYDVKMKEKGDIPEGYSVSREKKERFSLILESASTNQTSMYLCASSLGQARETQYFGPGTRLLVL.

This sequence joins TRBV30 and TRBJ2-7, with D perhaps matching TRBD2 (5 bases). Germline V gene sequence: CDR1 GTSNPN, CDR2 SVGIG (reference sequence). This CDR3 has 14 amino acids. The V and J ends lost 5 bases and 4 bases respectively, with 18 bases between them. The CDR3 region has the DNA TGTGCCTGGGGTTCCGGTGGAGGAACGTACGAGCAGTACTTC. Residues: CAWGSGGGTYEQYF.

The chain joins TRBV7-9 to TRBJ2-7, with 10 bases that match TRBD2. The CDR3 spans 16 residues. The V and J ends lost 3 bases and 6 bases, in that order; junction bases with no gene match: 11. Germline CDR1 and CDR2: SEHNR and FQNEAQ (reference sequence). The CDR3 nucleotides are TGTGCCAGCAGCTTTTCCCTAGCGGGAGCCACGGGCGAGCAGTACTTC. This encodes CASSFSLAGATGEQYF.

V gene TRBV7-9 combines with J gene TRBJ2-1, with TRBD1 matching 11 bases. Germline CDR1 and CDR2: SEHNR and FQNEAQ (reference sequence). With 5 bases clipped from V and 4 bases from J, the junction kept 4 bases outside the gene matches. The CDR3 runs to 15 residues. The CDR3 loop reads CASSDRDRGYNEQFF. DNA for the CDR3: TGTGCCAGCAGCGATCGGGACAGGGGGTACAATGAGCAGTTCTTC. The full variable domain, completed using reference TRBV7-9 and TRBJ2-1, is DTGVSQNPRHKITKRGQNVTFRCDPISEHNRLYWYRQTLGQGPEFLTYFQNEAQLEKSRLLSDRFSAERPKGSFSTLEIQRTEQGDSAMYLCASSDRDRGYNEQFFGPGTRLTVL.

The table lists this clone with a few counts. The chain couples TRBV7-2 to TRBJ2-1, with D perhaps TRBD1 (6 bases). Germline CDR1 SGHTA, CDR2 FQGNSA. Trimming cost V 1 base and J 6 bases, with 13 bases left between them. The CDR3 has 15 amino acids. The CDR3 protein is CASSLGQGFSNEQFF. Here the CDR3 DNA reads TGTGCCAGCAGCTTAGGGCAGGGGTTTAGCAATGAGCAGTTCTTC. The complete variable domain, with remaining parts taken from reference TRBV7-2 and TRBJ2-1, reads GAGVSQSPSNKVTEKGKDVELRCDPISGHTALYWYRQSLGQGLEFLIYFQGNSAPDKSGLPSDRFSAERTGGSVSTLTIQRTQQEDSAVYLCASSLGQGFSNEQFFGPGTRLTVL.

In its sample, this clone was seen a few times. This chain connects TRBV4-2 to TRBJ2-7; 8 bases fit TRBD2. V shed 3 bases, J shed 5 bases, and the junction held 12 bases outside the gene matches. Germline CDR1 reads LGHNA; CDR2 reads YNFKEQ. The CDR3 is made up of 16 amino acids. The CDR3 is CASSQTIAGSYNEQYF. CDR3 sequence (DNA): TGTGCCAGCAGCCAGACCATAGCGGGATCGTACAACGAGCAGTACTTC.

This rearrangement joins TRBV12-5 to TRBJ1-5; 7 nucleotides match TRBD1. Losses at the gene ends were 7 bases for V and 7 bases for J; bases not matched to a gene: 7. Germline V gene data show CDR1 as LGHNT and CDR2 as FRNRAP. The CDR3 is made up of 13 amino acids. As DNA, the CDR3 is TGTGCTAGTGCCAAGGACAGGTCCCAGCCCCAGCATTTT. This translates into CASAKDRSQPQHF.